These T cell receptor beta chains were read from a single sample in a study of blood T cells in healthy people across ages. Each CDR3 protein gets one entry after TCRdb re-called the 5' RACE reads with MiXCR. The repertoire has 750,000 to 950,000 distinct CDR3 sequences, 53% of them found once; the top ten carry approximately 41%. Sequencing input: blood. Every receptor here comes from a man aged 80 or over in good health. Both conserved end residues are part of each CDR3. A D gene is named only where the DNA matches it firmly. Only some rows state a clone size, as once, few, many or a class for expanded clones.

>TRBJ2-6|TRBV10-3|few|NA
TGTGCCATCAGTGAGTCTTTGGGTGGCGCTGGGGCCAACGTCCTGACTTTC
CAISESLGGAGANVLTF
>TRBJ2-1|TRBV4-1|NA|NA
TGCGCCAGCAGCCAAGAATACGGGGGCTCCTACAATGAGCAGTTCTTC
CASSQEYGGSYNEQFF
>TRBJ2-1|TRBV6-1|once|TRBD1
TGTGCCAGCGTGTGGGGACAGTACAATGAGCAGTTCTTC
CASVWGQYNEQFF
>TRBJ2-7|TRBV28|NA|TRBD2
TGTGCCAGCAGTTTGTCTAGCGGGAGGGCCAACGAGCAGTACTTC
CASSLSSGRANEQYF
>TRBJ2-2|TRBV5-1|NA|TRBD2
TGCGCCAGCAGCTTGCCCCCGTTAGCGGGAGGGGCGAACACCGGGGAGCTGTTTTTT
CASSLPPLAGGANTGELFF
>TRBJ2-4|TRBV18|NA|TRBD1
TGTGCCAGCTCACCACCGACAGGGGGGAACATTCAGTACTTC
CASSPPTGGNIQYF
>TRBJ2-7|TRBV6-5|NA|TRBD2
TGTGCCAGCAGTTTAAGCGGGAGGCGGGACGAGCAGTACTTC
CASSLSGRRDEQYF
>TRBJ1-1|TRBV5-1|NA|TRBD1
TGCGCCAGCAGCAGGGGGGACAGTCAAGACACTGAAGCTTTCTTT
CASSRGDSQDTEAFF
>TRBJ2-1|TRBV24-1|few|NA
TGTGCCACCAGTGACCCCGGTAGGTCCGGTGAGCAGTTCTTC
CATSDPGRSGEQFF
>TRBJ2-1|TRBV6-6|NA|NA
TGTGCCAGCAGGGAGGTCTGGGTGGACAATGAGCAGTTCTTC
CASREVWVDNEQFF
>TRBJ2-1|TRBV12-3/TRBV12-4|NA|TRBD2
TGTGCCAGCAGTTTAGCTGGGACTAGCGGGGGAGCTGGATACAACGAGCAGTTCTTC
CASSLAGTSGGAGYNEQFF
>TRBJ1-1|TRBV5-1|NA|TRBD1
TGCGCCAGCAGCTCGGGACAGGCGGGTACTGAAGCTTTCTTT
CASSSGQAGTEAFF
>TRBJ1-1|TRBV12-3/TRBV12-4|few|NA
TGTGCCAGCAGTTTAAGGGGCGTGAACACTGAAGCTTTCTTT
CASSLRGVNTEAFF
>TRBJ2-3|TRBV27|NA|NA
TGTGCCAGCAAGGGCCTGGACAGTGCCATAGGATACGCGTATTTT
CASKGLDSAIGYAYF
>TRBJ2-7|TRBV29-1|NA|NA
TGCAGCGTTTCGAACCTGTTAGACTCCTACGAGCAGTACTTC
CSVSNLLDSYEQYF
>TRBJ2-2|TRBV12-3/TRBV12-4|once|TRBD2
TGTGCCGGCAGTTTAGAACTGGGACTAGCGGGAAACACCGGGGAGCTGTTTTTT
CAGSLELGLAGNTGELFF
>TRBJ1-1|TRBV4-2|NA|NA
TGTGCCAGCAGCCAAGATACGGGTCCGATCTTGTTGAACACTGAAGCTTTCTTT
CASSQDTGPILLNTEAFF
>TRBJ2-7|TRBV5-1|NA|TRBD2
TGCGCCAGCAGCTTGTCGAGACTAGCGGAGTACAATGAGCAGTACTTC
CASSLSRLAEYNEQYF
>TRBJ1-2|TRBV27|NA|NA
TGTGCCAGCAGGACCGGGACACTTGCCCCTAACTATGGCTACACCTTC
CASRTGTLAPNYGYTF
>TRBJ2-7|TRBV29-1|NA|NA
TGCAGCGTTGAGACGGGCTACGAGCAGTACTTC
CSVETGYEQYF
>TRBJ2-5|TRBV4-2|NA|TRBD2
TGTGCCAGCAGCACTCAGCTAGCGGGTCGAGAGACCCAGTACTTC
CASSTQLAGRETQYF
>TRBJ1-2|TRBV12-3/TRBV12-4|NA|NA
TGTGCCAGCAGTTTAGGTAGAGGGGCGCGGGACTATGGCTACACCTTC
CASSLGRGARDYGYTF
>TRBJ2-7|TRBV7-2|NA|NA
TGTGCCAGCAGCTTAGTGGCTAGCAGCCGCTCCTACGAGCAGTACTTC
CASSLVASSRSYEQYF
>TRBJ2-1|TRBV5-1|few|NA
TGCGCCAGCAGCTTGGCGGCAGTCTCCTACAATGAGCAGTTCTTC
CASSLAAVSYNEQFF
>TRBJ2-1|TRBV21-1|NA|NA
TGTGCCAGCTACCCGAGGCGCGGGACAGGGTCCTACAATGAGCAGTTCTTC
CASYPRRGTGSYNEQFF
>TRBJ2-7|TRBV29-1|NA|NA
TGCAGCGTTGTCGGACGGATAAGCTCCTACGAGCAGTACTTC
CSVVGRISSYEQYF
>TRBJ2-1|TRBV10-3|NA|TRBD2
TGTGCCATCACAGAAGCCCTTGGCGGGGGGGTCCCGTCCTCCTACAATGAGCAGTTCTTC
CAITEALGGGVPSSYNEQFF
>TRBJ2-1|TRBV5-1|NA|TRBD2
TGCGCCAGCAGCTTTGGGCTAGCGGGATTGTACAATGAGCAGTTCTTC
CASSFGLAGLYNEQFF